This TCR beta chain was profiled in a study of T cells in Graves' hyperthyroidism and ophthalmopathy. This CDR3 is built from 15 residues. The ends lost 5 bases at V and 9 bases at J; junction bases unmatched: 6. Disease duration under 2 months; hyperthyroidism patients were aged 18 to 65. PBMCs were collected from a roughly 9.7 ml volume of fresh peripheral blood. Ten or more counts support this clonotype. Antigen specificity is unknown. Study results and limitations: Most thyroid clonotypes expanded above 0.001 appeared in blood too.

The investigators amplified TCR beta CDR3 regions from RNA transcripts. The study used the HTBI primer set for a first-round RT-PCR of the TCR CDR3. MiXCR, applied by TCRdb to the multiplex PCR reads, yields one record per CDR3 protein. The data contain 250,000 to 300,000 distinct CDR3 sequences, more than 10% of them seen just once; the ten biggest clones take up 6.5% to 10%. The rearrangement joins TRBV12-3 or TRBV12-4 to TRBJ2-1; 14 bases agree with TRBD2. This receptor was identified in a woman aged 25 to 39 with Graves' hyperthyroidism that later progressed to Graves' ophthalmopathy. Sequencing was carried out using blood. CDR3: CASSTGLAGGSEQFF. The CDR3 DNA sequence: TGTGCCAGCAGTACCGGACTAGCGGGAGGAAGTGAGCAGTTCTTC.